This entry lists 30 T cell receptor beta chains sequenced from one sample in a study of blood T cell repertoires in COVID-19. Clones were sequenced by immunoSEQ multiplex PCR, and TCRdb holds only the in-frame ones, with some missing. The sample includes 200,000 to 300,000 clones, roughly 86% of them seen just once. Sequencing was performed on PBMCs or T cells enriched from blood (not recorded which). All receptors derive from a woman between 18 and 30 years old who had recovered from COVID-19.

The rearrangement uses TRBV9 and TRBJ2-1, with 10 bases that match TRBD1. Losses at the gene ends were 0 bases for V and 4 bases for J; bases not matched to a gene: 7. This CDR3 spans 17 amino acids. Germline V gene lookup returns CDR1 SGDLS and CDR2 YYNGEE. The CDR3 loop reads CASSVEVWTGGYNEQFF. The CDR3 DNA reads TGTGCCAGCAGCGTAGAGGTCTGGACAGGGGGTTACAATGAGCAGTTCTTC.

The J gene is TRBJ1-3, the V gene TRBV5-6, with 9 bases lining up with TRBD1. The V gene end was trimmed by 5 bases and the J gene end by 3 bases; junction bases not matched to a gene: 12. The CDR3 is made up of 17 amino acids. CDR1 and CDR2 from the germline V gene are SGHDT and YYEEEE. The CDR3 loop reads CASSGGQGEKFGNTIYF. The CDR3 DNA reads TGTGCCAGCAGTGGGGGACAGGGCGAAAAATTTGGAAACACCATATATTTT. Full variable domain (rest looked up from reference TRBV5-6 and TRBJ1-3): DAGVTQSPTHLIKTRGQQVTLRCSPKSGHDTVSWYQQALGQGPQFIFQYYEEEERQRGNFPDRFSGHQFPNYSSELNVNALLLGDSALYLCASSGGQGEKFGNTIYFGEGSWLTVV.

The chain is built from TRBV11-2 and TRBJ2-5; 13 bases are shared with TRBD2. Trimming at V came to 2 bases and at J to 1 base, leaving 4 bases not matched to a gene. This CDR3 is built from 17 residues. CDR1 and CDR2 from the germline V gene are SGHAT and FQNNGV. CDR3 protein: CASSLRTSGRLQETQYF. The CDR3 DNA follows: TGTGCCAGCAGCTTACGGACTAGCGGGAGACTCCAAGAGACCCAGTACTTC.

This chain connects TRBV7-6 to TRBJ1-3; 7 bases map to TRBD1. Germline-derived CDR1 and CDR2 are SGHVS and FNYEAQ. This CDR3 comprises 14 residues. V shed 5 bases and J 4 bases; nucleotides not matched to a gene: 5. The CDR3 DNA reads as TGTGCCAGCAGCCCGACAGGGTTGGGAAACACCATATATTTT. Protein: CASSPTGLGNTIYF.

This rearrangement joins TRBV4-1 to TRBJ1-1, with a possible D match to TRBD1 (5 bases). Trimming pared 1 base from V and 5 bases from J, leaving 17 bases between. Looked up from germline, CDR1 is MGHRA and CDR2 is YSYEKL. This CDR3 has 16 amino acids. As DNA, the CDR3 is TGCGCCAGCAGCCAAGTGGACGGGGGGGTGAGGACTGAAGCTTTCTTT. Translation gives CASSQVDGGVRTEAFF.

The V and J genes are TRBV7-8 and TRBJ1-1, with D possibly being TRBD1 (5 bases). The CDR3 sequence is 15 residues long. The V and J ends lost 5 bases and 1 base respectively, with 14 bases between them. Germline loops: CDR1 SGHVS, CDR2 FQNEAQ. The CDR3 loop is CASSTVWGKNTEAFF. In nucleotides, the CDR3 is TGTGCCAGCAGCACAGTTTGGGGCAAGAACACTGAAGCTTTCTTT.

The chain employs TRBV19 and TRBJ1-5; D is uncertain. The CDR3 extends over 16 amino acids. Per the germline V gene, CDR1 is LNHDA and CDR2 is SQIVND (reference sequence). Trimming took 5 bases from V and 9 from J, leaving 23 bases between them. CDR3 loop: CASSLLSGQLGAPQHF. CDR3 in DNA: TGTGCCAGTAGTCTTCTCTCTGGGCAGTTGGGTGCGCCCCAGCATTTT.

This clone was observed a handful of times. This CDR3 reads CAWRGQGPYEQYF. CDR3 bases: TGTGCCTGGAGGGGACAGGGCCCCTACGAGCAGTACTTC. The V and J genes are TRBV30 and TRBJ2-7; 9 bases match TRBD1. Per the germline V gene, CDR1 is GTSNPN and CDR2 is SVGIG (reference sequence). Unmatched junction bases numbered 2, after V lost 3 bases and J lost 2 bases. The length of the CDR3 is 13 residues.

The rearrangement uses TRBV29-1 and TRBJ2-5; possibly TRBD2 for D (6 bases). CDR3 length: 15 amino acids. From germline, CDR1 is SQVTM and CDR2 ANQGSEA. The ends were cut back, 4 bases at V and 2 bases at J, with 17 bases in the middle. In nucleotides, the CDR3 is TGCAGCGTTGTTCGTTCGGGGGATTTACAAGAGACCCAGTACTTC. Amino acids: CSVVRSGDLQETQYF.

J is TRBJ2-1 and V is TRBV29-1; D not certain. This CDR3 contains 13 residues. Per the germline V gene, CDR1 is SQVTM and CDR2 is ANQGSEA. V was cut by 1 base and J by 4 bases, with 8 bases left in between. Here the CDR3 reads CSVEVPLYNEQFF. CDR3 sequence (DNA): TGCAGCGTTGAAGTCCCACTTTACAATGAGCAGTTCTTC.

The V gene is TRBV10-2, the J gene TRBJ2-4, with 7 bases lining up with TRBD2. The V gene end was trimmed by 3 bases and the J gene end by 8 bases; junction bases not matched to a gene: 10. CDR1 and CDR2 from the germline V gene are WSHSY and SAAADI. The CDR3 runs to 15 residues. DNA of the CDR3: TGCGCCAGCAGTGACGGCGGGGGATCCGGGGACATTCAGTACTTC. Translation: CASSDGGGSGDIQYF.

As for this clone: A junction end diverges from the germline sequence, so it may reflect a read error. V and J are TRBV19 and TRBJ1-1; D remains unclear. The CDR3 consists of 16 residues. Germline CDR1 is LNHDA and CDR2 is SQIVND (reference sequence). The CDR3 here is CASSLDWEDMNTEAFF. CDR3 DNA: TGTGCCAGTAGTTTAGACTGGGAGGATATGAACACTGAAGCTTTCTTT.

The chain employs TRBV18 and TRBJ2-6; D is possibly TRBD2 (5 bases). V dropped 0 bases and J dropped 2 bases, with 14 bases sitting between them. Germline lookup yields CDR1 KGHSH and CDR2 LQKENI. This CDR3 region has 18 residues. CDR3 coding DNA: TGTGCCAGCTCACCACCCGGGGTGGTGTTTGCTGGGGCCAACGTCCTGACTTTC. Protein sequence: CASSPPGVVFAGANVLTF.

This clone was recorded at least ten times. The chain has TRBV7-2 and TRBJ2-1; a weak D match, TRBD2 (5 bases). CDR1 and CDR2 (germline): SGHTA, FQGNSA. The CDR3 has 14 residues. V lost 5 bases to trimming and J lost 9 bases, with 17 bases between them. The CDR3 coding sequence is TGTGCCAGCAGCCCGGACCCCGAACTAGGTGAGCAGTTCTTC. This gives the protein CASSPDPELGEQFF.

This rearrangement joins TRBV6-5 to TRBJ2-7, with 11 bases fitting TRBD1. This CDR3 comprises 15 residues. Germline V gene sequence: CDR1 MNHEY, CDR2 SVGAGI. After removal of 4 bases from V and 4 bases from J, the junction contained 6 bases not matched to a gene. CDR3 DNA: TGTGCCAGCAGTTCCATCGGACAGGGGGCGTACGAGCAGTACTTC. This translates into CASSSIGQGAYEQYF.

CDR3 bases: TGTGCCAGCATAGGGGACAGGGTCAATGAGCAGTTCTTC. It codes for CASIGDRVNEQFF. V gene TRBV12-3 or TRBV12-4 combines with J gene TRBJ2-1, with TRBD1 matching 9 bases. CDR3 length equals 13 residues. With V trimmed by 7 bases and J by 6 bases, 4 bases remained unmatched.

The chain uses TRBV7-2 and TRBJ1-2; D ambiguous. The germline CDR1 and CDR2 sequences are SGHTA and FQGNSA. The V gene lost 3 bases and the J gene lost 4 bases, with 15 bases spanning the gap. This CDR3 is built from 15 residues. This CDR3 reads CASSFGRLKGYGYTF. CDR3 sequence (DNA): TGTGCCAGCAGCTTTGGGAGATTGAAAGGCTATGGCTACACCTTC.

This rearrangement joins TRBV7-2 to TRBJ1-4, with TRBD1 as a possible D gene (6 bases). The V end lost 1 base, the J end lost 2 bases, and 8 bases lay between the germline ends. The CDR3 length is 15 residues. The germline V gene has CDR1 SGHTA and CDR2 FQGNSA. The CDR3 region has the DNA TGTGCCAGCAGCTTAGGACAGGCTACTAATGAAAAACTGTTTTTT. As protein: CASSLGQATNEKLFF.

The gene calls are TRBV7-2 and TRBJ2-3, with a weak D call TRBD1 (5 bases). V was pared by 4 bases and J by 10 bases, with 12 bases between. The CDR3 is 12 amino acids. Germline lookup yields CDR1 SGHTA and CDR2 FQGNSA. Here the CDR3 reads CASSSKGRSQYF. As DNA, the CDR3 is TGTGCCAGCAGCTCAAAGGGGCGTTCGCAGTATTTT.

The V gene is TRBV30, the J gene TRBJ1-1; D may be TRBD1 (5 bases). Germline V gene data show CDR1 as GTSNPN and CDR2 as SVGIG (reference sequence). Trimming removed 4 bases at V and 1 base at J, with 16 bases between. This CDR3 has 15 residues. The CDR3 is CAWTQLAGGNTEAFF. As DNA, the CDR3 is TGTGCCTGGACACAACTCGCGGGGGGGAACACTGAAGCTTTCTTT.

This chain joins TRBV11-3 and TRBJ2-2, with 8 bases lining up with TRBD1. This CDR3 is 16 amino acids long. Trimming took 5 bases from V and 4 from J; bases not matched to a gene: 9. Germline V gives CDR1 SGHNT, CDR2 YENEEA. The CDR3 bases are TGTGCCAGCAGCCCTCGGGAGACAGGGGCCACCGGGGAGCTGTTTTTT. Encoded protein: CASSPRETGATGELFF.

This clone was recorded only once. This chain joins TRBV28 and TRBJ1-5; D is possibly TRBD1 (5 bases). The CDR3 is made up of 14 amino acids. Trimming pared 7 bases from V and 6 bases from J, leaving 16 bases between. Germline V CDR1 and CDR2: MDHEN, SYDVKM. The CDR3 region has the DNA TGTGCCAGCACTAAGGGAGGGGCAGCTCAGCCCCAGCATTTT. Translation gives CASTKGGAAQPQHF.

The chain combines TRBV27 with TRBJ2-3, with 10 nucleotides matching TRBD2. V lost 6 bases and J lost 0; bases outside the gene matches: 9. CDR1 is MNHEY and CDR2 is SMNVEV in the germline V gene (reference sequence). The CDR3 is made up of 17 amino acids. CDR3 bases: TGTGCCAGCAGCAGTCTAGCGGGAGCCCCTAGCACAGATACGCAGTATTTT. Translating gives CASSSLAGAPSTDTQYF.

This chain connects TRBV7-9 to TRBJ1-6; 8 positions match TRBD1. CDR1 is SEHNR, CDR2 FQNEAQ, per germline (reference sequence). This CDR3 is 15 amino acids long. Trimming at V came to 5 bases and at J to 9 bases, leaving 9 bases not matched to a gene. CDR3: CASSIGQGLVSPLHF. Here the CDR3 DNA reads TGTGCCAGCAGCATTGGACAGGGCTTAGTTTCACCCCTCCACTTT.

This clone turned up a few times. At one end, the junction sequence differs from germline, possibly due to a read error. The chain couples TRBV5-3 to TRBJ2-7; the D gene is possibly TRBD1 (5 bases). TRBV5-3 counts as an open reading frame of uncertain function. The CDR3 sequence is 10 residues long. The CDR3 bases are TGTGCCAGAAGCCGGACAAGGCTGAACTTC. Residues: CARSRTRLNF.

The chain carries TRBV19 and TRBJ2-5; 9 bases are shared with TRBD1. The CDR3 runs 14 residues. CDR1 is LNHDA, CDR2 SQIVND, per germline (reference sequence). J was trimmed by 6 bases and V by 4 bases; bases with no gene match: 6. In nucleotides, the CDR3 is TGTGCCAGTAGTACTACAGGGGGCGGGAAGACCCAGTACTTC. Its translation is CASSTTGGGKTQYF.

V and J are TRBV2 and TRBJ2-7; 10 bases align to TRBD2. CDR3 length: 17 amino acids. Germline loops: CDR1 SNHLY, CDR2 FYNNEI. After removal of 6 bases from V and 6 bases from J, the junction contained 17 bases not matched to a gene. The DNA for the CDR3 is TGTGCCAGCAGGTTTGGTCCTAGCGGGGGCCAGTCAGGCGAGCAGTACTTC. This gives the protein CASRFGPSGGQSGEQYF. Using reference TRBV2 and TRBJ2-7 for the parts outside the CDR3, the full variable domain is EPEVTQTPSHQVTQMGQEVILRCVPISNHLYFYWYRQILGQKVEFLVSFYNNEISEKSEIFDDQFSVERPDGSNFTLKIRSTKLEDSAMYFCASRFGPSGGQSGEQYFGPGTRLTVT.

This clone was seen just once. The V and J genes are TRBV27 and TRBJ2-1, with D perhaps TRBD2 (6 bases). The CDR3 is 17 residues long. CDR1 and CDR2 from the germline V gene are MNHEY and SMNVEV (reference sequence). Trimming stripped 2 bases from V and 2 bases from J, with 16 bases between. CDR3 loop: CASSLGFWLAPYNEQFF. CDR3 coding DNA: TGTGCCAGCAGTTTAGGGTTCTGGCTAGCGCCCTACAATGAGCAGTTCTTC.

The chain joins TRBV6-5 to TRBJ2-7; 11 bases agree with TRBD2. With 11 bases clipped from V and 4 bases from J, the junction kept 13 bases outside the gene matches. Germline-derived CDR1 and CDR2 are MNHEY and SVGAGI. The CDR3 is 15 amino acids. The CDR3 DNA reads TGTGCCGCAAAACCTCAGACTAGCGGGGTATACGAGCAGTACTTC. Translating gives CAAKPQTSGVYEQYF.

V gene TRBV18 combines with J gene TRBJ2-5, with 9 bases aligning to TRBD1. After removal of 3 bases from V and 2 bases from J, the junction contained 4 bases not matched to a gene. This CDR3 has 15 residues. Per germline, CDR1 KGHSH and CDR2 LQKENI. CDR3 nucleotides: TGTGCCAGCTCACCCGGGACAGGGCGACAAGAGACCCAGTACTTC. This translates into CASSPGTGRQETQYF.